The rows below give T cell receptor beta chains drawn from one sample of a study of cytomegalovirus exposure and HLA in healthy donors. Only in-frame clones appear in the TCRdb table, and some are missing; sequencing was by immunoSEQ multiplex PCR. The sample comprises 150,000 to 200,000 clones, about 88% of which are singletons, and around 2% rests with the top ten. Input material: PBMCs. These receptors all come from a woman aged 18-35 years in good health and CMV-seronegative. CDR3s include the opening cysteine and the closing phenylalanine or tryptophan. D genes are given only for firm matches. Size values are once, few and many counts, or a class for expanded clones, and some rows have none.

clone size: -
D gene: -
V gene: TRBV4-1
J gene: TRBJ1-1
CDR3 protein: CASSLAPGFPNTEAFF
CDR3 DNA: TGCGCCAGCAGCCTAGCTCCCGGGTTCCCGAACACTGAAGCTTTCTTT

clone size: -
D gene: TRBD2
V gene: TRBV5-1
J gene: TRBJ2-3
CDR3 protein: CASSLGLAGDRDTQYF
CDR3 DNA: TGCGCCAGCAGCTTGGGACTAGCGGGAGATCGGGATACGCAGTATTTT

clone size: -
D gene: TRBD1
V gene: TRBV9
J gene: TRBJ1-6
CDR3 protein: CASSLTPQGGLNSPLHF
CDR3 DNA: TGTGCCAGCAGCCTCACCCCCCAGGGGGGACTTAATTCACCCCTCCACTTT

clone size: -
D gene: -
V gene: TRBV5-4
J gene: TRBJ2-1
CDR3 protein: CASSLASMSEQFF
CDR3 DNA: TGTGCCAGCAGCTTGGCTAGCATGAGTGAGCAGTTCTTC

clone size: -
D gene: -
V gene: TRBV7-2
J gene: TRBJ2-7
CDR3 protein: CASSLQGGGEQYF
CDR3 DNA: TGTGCCAGCAGCTTACAGGGAGGTGGCGAGCAGTACTTC

clone size: once
D gene: TRBD2
V gene: TRBV7-9
J gene: TRBJ2-1
CDR3 protein: CASSLGGGAYNEQFF
CDR3 DNA: TGTGCCAGCAGCTTAGGCGGGGGGGCTTACAATGAGCAGTTCTTC

clone size: -
D gene: -
V gene: TRBV9
J gene: TRBJ2-2
CDR3 protein: CASSVGGRGTGELFF
CDR3 DNA: TGTGCCAGCAGTGTCGGGGGACGGGGGACCGGGGAGCTGTTTTTT

clone size: -
D gene: TRBD1
V gene: TRBV13
J gene: TRBJ2-4
CDR3 protein: CASSLGGQGPPKNIQYF
CDR3 DNA: TGTGCCAGCAGCTTAGGCGGACAGGGCCCGCCCAAAAACATTCAGTACTTC

clone size: -
D gene: TRBD1
V gene: TRBV6-5
J gene: TRBJ1-1
CDR3 protein: CASRDRAFTEAFF
CDR3 DNA: TGTGCCAGCAGAGACAGGGCGTTCACTGAAGCTTTCTTT

clone size: -
D gene: TRBD1
V gene: TRBV2
J gene: TRBJ1-1
CDR3 protein: CASRVTGTGTEAFF
CDR3 DNA: TGTGCCAGCAGGGTGACAGGGACGGGGACTGAAGCTTTCTTT

clone size: -
D gene: TRBD2
V gene: TRBV9
J gene: TRBJ2-3
CDR3 protein: CASSVELAGVLDTQYF
CDR3 DNA: TGTGCCAGCAGCGTAGAACTAGCGGGAGTCTTAGATACGCAGTATTTT

clone size: -
D gene: -
V gene: TRBV6-5
J gene: TRBJ1-5
CDR3 protein: CASRAPNQPQHF
CDR3 DNA: TGTGCCAGCAGAGCCCCGAATCAGCCCCAGCATTTT

clone size: -
D gene: -
V gene: TRBV9
J gene: TRBJ2-1
CDR3 protein: CASSVRSASYNEQFF
CDR3 DNA: TGTGCCAGCAGCGTACGCAGCGCCTCCTACAATGAGCAGTTCTTC

clone size: -
D gene: -
V gene: TRBV5-1
J gene: TRBJ2-7
CDR3 protein: CASSLEGVPYEQYF
CDR3 DNA: TGCGCCAGCAGCTTGGAAGGAGTTCCCTACGAGCAGTACTTC

clone size: once
D gene: TRBD1
V gene: TRBV11-3
J gene: TRBJ1-1
CDR3 protein: CASSSGQNSPLSF
CDR3 DNA: TGTGCCAGCAGCTCGGGACAGAATTCCCCCCTGTCATTT

clone size: -
D gene: TRBD2
V gene: TRBV27
J gene: TRBJ2-3
CDR3 protein: CASRAAGGGADTQYF
CDR3 DNA: TGTGCCAGCAGGGCCGCGGGGGGGGGCGCAGATACGCAGTATTTT

clone size: once
D gene: -
V gene: TRBV5-1
J gene: TRBJ2-7
CDR3 protein: CASSGTTSPQDEQYF
CDR3 DNA: TGCGCCAGCAGCGGCACGACGAGCCCTCAGGACGAGCAGTACTTC

clone size: -
D gene: -
V gene: TRBV9
J gene: TRBJ2-7
CDR3 protein: CASSVAPGGDEQYF
CDR3 DNA: TGTGCCAGCAGCGTAGCCCCGGGGGGCGACGAGCAGTACTTC

clone size: -
D gene: -
V gene: TRBV23-1
J gene: TRBJ2-7
CDR3 protein: CASSPFEQYF
CDR3 DNA: TGCGCCAGCAGTCCTTTCGAGCAGTACTTC

clone size: -
D gene: -
V gene: TRBV20-1
J gene: TRBJ1-2
CDR3 protein: CSARDSRDYTF
CDR3 DNA: TGCAGTGCTAGAGATAGCAGGGACTACACCTTC

clone size: -
D gene: TRBD1
V gene: TRBV5-6
J gene: TRBJ1-5
CDR3 protein: CASSMGQIQPQHF
CDR3 DNA: TGTGCCAGCAGCATGGGACAGATCCAGCCCCAGCATTTT

clone size: -
D gene: TRBD1
V gene: TRBV10-2
J gene: TRBJ1-6
CDR3 protein: CASSWTGNSPLHF
CDR3 DNA: TGCGCCAGCAGTTGGACAGGGAATTCACCCCTCCACTTT

clone size: -
D gene: -
V gene: TRBV12-5
J gene: TRBJ1-3
CDR3 protein: CASGLGNPGASGNTIYF
CDR3 DNA: TGTGCTAGTGGTTTGGGCAATCCGGGAGCTTCTGGAAACACCATATATTTT

clone size: once
D gene: -
V gene: TRBV9
J gene: TRBJ1-2
CDR3 protein: CASSGSMGQNYGYTF
CDR3 DNA: TGTGCCAGCAGCGGCTCCATGGGACAAAACTATGGCTACACCTTC

clone size: few
D gene: TRBD1
V gene: TRBV29-1
J gene: TRBJ2-3
CDR3 protein: CSVPLGTATDTQYF
CDR3 DNA: TGCAGCGTACCACTCGGGACAGCCACAGATACGCAGTATTTT

clone size: -
D gene: TRBD1
V gene: TRBV7-2
J gene: TRBJ2-1
CDR3 protein: CASSSWTGKDEQFF
CDR3 DNA: TGTGCCAGCAGCTCTTGGACAGGGAAGGATGAGCAGTTCTTC

clone size: -
D gene: TRBD2
V gene: TRBV27
J gene: TRBJ2-2
CDR3 protein: CASSLLAGYGNTGELFF
CDR3 DNA: TGTGCCAGCAGTTTATTAGCGGGATATGGGAACACCGGGGAGCTGTTTTTT

clone size: few
D gene: -
V gene: TRBV7-2
J gene: TRBJ1-2
CDR3 protein: CASSHLMMNGYTF
CDR3 DNA: TGTGCCAGCAGCCATCTAATGATGAATGGCTACACCTTC

clone size: -
D gene: -
V gene: TRBV5-4
J gene: TRBJ1-1
CDR3 protein: CASSLLPGDTEAFF
CDR3 DNA: TGTGCCAGCAGCTTGTTGCCAGGCGACACTGAAGCTTTCTTT

clone size: -
D gene: -
V gene: TRBV5-8
J gene: TRBJ1-1
CDR3 protein: CASSSRTVNTEAFF
CDR3 DNA: TGTGCCAGCAGCTCGAGGACAGTGAACACTGAAGCTTTCTTT

clone size: -
D gene: TRBD1
V gene: TRBV18
J gene: TRBJ2-7
CDR3 protein: CASSPRDSAYEQYF
CDR3 DNA: TGTGCCAGCTCACCACGGGACAGCGCCTACGAGCAGTACTTC

clone size: -
D gene: -
V gene: TRBV25-1
J gene: TRBJ1-1
CDR3 protein: CASTPPQGYTEAFF
CDR3 DNA: TGTGCCAGCACCCCCCCTCAGGGTTACACTGAAGCTTTCTTT

clone size: -
D gene: TRBD1
V gene: TRBV5-1
J gene: TRBJ1-4
CDR3 protein: CASSRQGDNEKLFF
CDR3 DNA: TGCGCCAGCAGCCGACAGGGAGATAATGAAAAACTGTTTTTT

clone size: -
D gene: TRBD1
V gene: TRBV5-4
J gene: TRBJ1-6
CDR3 protein: CASKQGQENSPLHF
CDR3 DNA: TGTGCCAGCAAACAGGGACAGGAGAATTCACCCCTCCACTTT

clone size: -
D gene: -
V gene: TRBV19
J gene: TRBJ2-7
CDR3 protein: CASSVSLAGNEQYF
CDR3 DNA: TGTGCCAGTAGTGTTTCGCTAGCAGGTAACGAGCAGTACTTC

clone size: -
D gene: TRBD1
V gene: TRBV7-9
J gene: TRBJ1-1
CDR3 protein: CASSSGQGGEAFF
CDR3 DNA: TGTGCCAGCAGCTCAGGACAGGGGGGTGAAGCTTTCTTT

clone size: -
D gene: TRBD1
V gene: TRBV11-2
J gene: TRBJ2-3
CDR3 protein: CASSQSTGWADTQYF
CDR3 DNA: TGTGCCAGCAGTCAATCGACAGGGTGGGCAGATACGCAGTATTTT

clone size: -
D gene: TRBD1
V gene: TRBV14
J gene: TRBJ2-1
CDR3 protein: CASSQLDRNNEQFF
CDR3 DNA: TGTGCCAGCAGCCAACTGGACAGGAACAATGAGCAGTTCTTC

clone size: few
D gene: TRBD1
V gene: TRBV30
J gene: TRBJ1-6
CDR3 protein: CAWSARGNSPLHF
CDR3 DNA: TGTGCCTGGAGTGCCAGGGGGAATTCACCCCTCCACTTT

clone size: once
D gene: -
V gene: TRBV7-2
J gene: TRBJ2-7
CDR3 protein: CASSLGRAETYEQYF
CDR3 DNA: TGTGCCAGCAGCTTAGGCAGGGCGGAGACCTACGAGCAGTACTTC

clone size: -
D gene: -
V gene: TRBV2
J gene: TRBJ1-1
CDR3 protein: CATERSSTEAFF
CDR3 DNA: TGTGCCACCGAAAGGAGTAGCACTGAAGCTTTCTTT